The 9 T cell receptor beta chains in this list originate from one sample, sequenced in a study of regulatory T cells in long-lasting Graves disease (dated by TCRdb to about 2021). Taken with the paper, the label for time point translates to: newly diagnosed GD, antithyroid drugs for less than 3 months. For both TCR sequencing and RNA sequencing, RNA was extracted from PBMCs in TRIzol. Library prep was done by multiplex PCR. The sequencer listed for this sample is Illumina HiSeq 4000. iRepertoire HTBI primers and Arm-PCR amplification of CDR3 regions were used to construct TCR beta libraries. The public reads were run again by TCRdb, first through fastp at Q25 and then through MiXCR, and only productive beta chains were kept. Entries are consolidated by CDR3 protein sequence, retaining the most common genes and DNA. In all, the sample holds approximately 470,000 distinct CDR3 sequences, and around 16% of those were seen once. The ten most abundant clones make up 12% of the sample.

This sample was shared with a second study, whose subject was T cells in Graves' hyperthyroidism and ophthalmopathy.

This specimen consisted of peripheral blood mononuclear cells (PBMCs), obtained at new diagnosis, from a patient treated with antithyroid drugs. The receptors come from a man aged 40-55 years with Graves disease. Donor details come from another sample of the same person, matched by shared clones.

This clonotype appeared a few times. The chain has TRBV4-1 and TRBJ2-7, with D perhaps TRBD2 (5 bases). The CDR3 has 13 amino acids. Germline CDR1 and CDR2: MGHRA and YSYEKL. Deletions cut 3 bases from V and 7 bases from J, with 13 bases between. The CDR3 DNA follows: TGCGCCAGCAGCCAGGACTGGCTCGGGGAGCAGTACTTC. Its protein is CASSQDWLGEQYF.

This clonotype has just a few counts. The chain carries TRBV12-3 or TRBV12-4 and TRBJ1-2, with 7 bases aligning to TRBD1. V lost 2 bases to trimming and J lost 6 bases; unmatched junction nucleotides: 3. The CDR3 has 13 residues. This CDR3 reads CASSLSRGDGYTF. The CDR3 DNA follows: TGTGCCAGCAGTTTATCCAGGGGGGATGGCTACACCTTC.

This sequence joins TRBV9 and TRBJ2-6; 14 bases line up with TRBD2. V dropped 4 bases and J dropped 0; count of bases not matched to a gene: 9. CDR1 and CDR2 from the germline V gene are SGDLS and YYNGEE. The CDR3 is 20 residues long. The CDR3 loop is CASSPRLAGGRDSGANVLTF. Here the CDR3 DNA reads TGTGCCAGCAGCCCGAGACTAGCGGGGGGGAGAGACTCTGGGGCCAACGTCCTGACTTTC.

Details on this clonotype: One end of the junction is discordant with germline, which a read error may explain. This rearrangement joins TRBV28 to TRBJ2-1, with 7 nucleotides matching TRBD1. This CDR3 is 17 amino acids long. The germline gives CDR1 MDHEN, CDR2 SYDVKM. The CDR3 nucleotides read TGTGCCAGCAGTTTATCCGACCGCAGGGGGTCCTCCAATGAGCAGTTCTTC. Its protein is CASSLSDRRGSSNEQFF.

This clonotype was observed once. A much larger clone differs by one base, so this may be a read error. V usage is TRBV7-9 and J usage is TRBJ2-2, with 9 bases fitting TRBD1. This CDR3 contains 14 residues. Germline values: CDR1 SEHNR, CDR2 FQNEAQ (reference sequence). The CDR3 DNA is TGTACCAGCAGCTCGGGACAGGGCACCGGGGAGCTGTTTTTT. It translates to CTSSSGQGTGELFF.

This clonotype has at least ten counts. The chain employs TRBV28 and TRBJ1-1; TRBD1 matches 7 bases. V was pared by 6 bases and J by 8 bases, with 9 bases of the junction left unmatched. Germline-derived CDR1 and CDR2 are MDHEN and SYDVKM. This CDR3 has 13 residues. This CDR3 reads CASSRDRVREAFF. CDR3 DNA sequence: TGTGCCAGCAGCCGCGACAGGGTAAGGGAAGCTTTCTTT.

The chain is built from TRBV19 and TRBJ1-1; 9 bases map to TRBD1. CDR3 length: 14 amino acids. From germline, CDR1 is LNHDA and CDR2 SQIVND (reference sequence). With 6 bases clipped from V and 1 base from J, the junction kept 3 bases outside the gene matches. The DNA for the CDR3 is TGTGCCAGTAGACAACAGGGGGCGAACACTGAAGCTTTCTTT. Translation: CASRQQGANTEAFF. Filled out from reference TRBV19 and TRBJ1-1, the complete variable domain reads DGGITQSPKYLFRKEGQNVTLSCEQNLNHDAMYWYRQDPGQGLRLIYYSQIVNDFQKGDIAEGYSVSREKKESFPLTVTSAQKNPTAFYLCASRQQGANTEAFFGQGTRLTVV.

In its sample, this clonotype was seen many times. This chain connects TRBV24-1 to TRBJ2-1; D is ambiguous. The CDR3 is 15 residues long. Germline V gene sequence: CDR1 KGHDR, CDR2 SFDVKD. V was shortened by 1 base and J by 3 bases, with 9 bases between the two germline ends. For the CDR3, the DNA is TGTGCCACCAGTGATTTTGCGGCCAACTACAATGAGCAGTTCTTC. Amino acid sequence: CATSDFAANYNEQFF.

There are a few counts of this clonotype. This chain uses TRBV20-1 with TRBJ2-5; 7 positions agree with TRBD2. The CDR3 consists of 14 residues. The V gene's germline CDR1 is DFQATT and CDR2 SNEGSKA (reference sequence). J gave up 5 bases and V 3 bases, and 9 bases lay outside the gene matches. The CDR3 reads CSARGDAGDETQYF. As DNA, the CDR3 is TGCAGTGCTAGGGGGGACGCGGGGGACGAGACCCAGTACTTC.